The 32 T cell receptor beta chains given below trace back to one sample, sequenced in a study of beta chain features in type 1 diabetes. Study-level results: Type 1 diabetes patients had TCRB CDR3s that were shorter (moderately but significantly so) in all four CD4+ subsets.

No antigens are known for them. Of the isolated RNA, all was reverse transcribed, and so the sequenced material was expressed TCRB transcripts. The method was immunoSEQ multiplex PCR; TCRdb's version includes in-frame clones alone and lacks a portion of them. The sample shows 300,000 or so clones, roughly 8.8% of them seen only once. The sample consisted of central memory CD4+ T cells from blood. These receptors came from a man in his thirties or forties with type 1 diabetes.

This clone was seen only a few times. This chain joins TRBV9 and TRBJ1-6, with 8 positions matching TRBD1. The germline V gene encodes CDR1 SGDLS and CDR2 YYNGEE. V dropped 2 bases and J dropped 8; count of bases not matched to a gene: 6. CDR3 length: 15 residues. DNA for the CDR3: TGTGCCAGCAGCGTGGCTCAGGGGGCCGATTCACCCCTCCACTTT. Amino acid sequence: CASSVAQGADSPLHF.

This clone was seen a few times. The chain is built from TRBV6-5 and TRBJ2-5; 11 bases fit TRBD2. With V trimmed by 6 bases and J by 4 bases, 7 bases remained unmatched. From germline, CDR1 is MNHEY and CDR2 SVGAGI. The CDR3 covers 15 residues. The CDR3 loop reads CASSHPTSGVETQYF. DNA of the CDR3: TGTGCCAGCAGCCACCCGACTAGCGGGGTAGAGACCCAGTACTTC.

This clone was picked up a small number of times. This chain links TRBV30 with TRBJ1-5; D not resolved. CDR3 length: 15 amino acids. Looked up from germline, CDR1 is GTSNPN and CDR2 is SVGIG (reference sequence). With 1 base removed from V and 4 bases from J, the gap between germline ends came to 14 bases. CDR3 amino acids: CAWSEDGRRNQPQHF. CDR3 nucleotides: TGTGCCTGGAGTGAGGACGGGCGGAGGAATCAGCCCCAGCATTTT.

In this sample, this clone turned up a few times. The CDR3 sequence is CSVVGQGGVGYEQYF. The CDR3 DNA sequence: TGCAGCGTTGTGGGACAGGGGGGCGTAGGTTACGAGCAGTACTTC. The V gene is TRBV29-1, the J gene TRBJ2-7; the match to TRBD1 covers 11 bases. Per germline, CDR1 SQVTM and CDR2 ANQGSEA. Losses at the gene ends were 4 bases for V and 4 bases for J; bases not matched to a gene: 9. This CDR3 is built from 15 residues.

Many counts were recorded for this clone. The J gene is TRBJ2-2, the V gene TRBV7-2, with TRBD2 matching over 10 bases. CDR1 is SGHTA and CDR2 is FQGNSA in the germline V gene. The CDR3 is made up of 18 amino acids. V gave up 1 base and J gave up 4 bases; unmatched junction bases: 9. The CDR3 loop reads CASSLGQLAGDFTGELFF. CDR3 nucleotide sequence: TGTGCCAGCAGCTTAGGTCAGCTAGCGGGGGATTTCACCGGGGAGCTGTTTTTT.

This chain joins TRBV30 and TRBJ1-5; D remains ambiguous. Looked up from germline, CDR1 is GTSNPN and CDR2 is SVGIG (reference sequence). V was pared by 2 bases and J by 0 bases, with 11 bases between. The CDR3 totals 15 residues. The CDR3 sequence: CAWSSRQISNQPQHF. The DNA of the CDR3 is TGTGCCTGGAGTTCTCGGCAGATTAGCAATCAGCCCCAGCATTTT.

This clone was detected only a few times. The chain couples TRBV7-9 to TRBJ1-1, with a tentative D call TRBD1 (5 bases). With 3 bases removed from V and 7 bases from J, the gap between germline ends came to 12 bases. The CDR3 loop spans 13 amino acids. Germline CDR1 SEHNR, CDR2 FQNEAQ (reference sequence). The CDR3 protein is CASSFQGIVEAFF. CDR3 DNA sequence: TGTGCCAGCAGCTTCCAGGGTATTGTTGAAGCTTTCTTT.

For the CDR3, the DNA is TGTGCCACCCTAGGTGTAGCGAACACTGAAGCTTTCTTT. It encodes CATLGVANTEAFF. The rearrangement links TRBV19 to TRBJ1-1; D call uncertain. CDR3 length: 13 amino acids. The ends were cut back, 10 bases at V and 1 base at J, with 13 bases in the middle. Per germline, CDR1 LNHDA and CDR2 SQIVND (reference sequence). The full variable domain, in which reference TRBV19 and TRBJ1-1 provide the parts outside the CDR3, is DGGITQSPKYLFRKEGQNVTLSCEQNLNHDAMYWYRQDPGQGLRLIYYSQIVNDFQKGDIAEGYSVSREKKESFPLTVTSAQKNPTAFYLCATLGVANTEAFFGQGTRLTVV.

With respect to this clone: The CDR3 carries no conserved terminal phenylalanine or tryptophan, so it likely arises from a read error. Because the CDR3's place on the DNA is in doubt, the DNA is left out and the CDR3 is given as listed by TCRdb. The rearrangement uses TRBV7-2 and TRBJ1-2; the tabulated D call, TRBD1, remains unverified against the DNA. Germline V gives CDR1 SGHTA, CDR2 FQGNSA. The CDR3 is 14 amino acids in total, end residues counted. CDR3 protein: CASGGLRSPREGKS.

In its sample, this clone was seen a few times. The chain recombines TRBV14 with TRBJ2-7; D is perhaps TRBD1 or TRBD2 (5 bases each). The V gene's germline CDR1 is SGHDN and CDR2 FVKESK. V lost 4 bases and J lost 2, with 12 bases in between. This CDR3 region has 14 residues. CDR3 amino acids: CASSRGSGPYEQYF. CDR3 sequence (DNA): TGTGCCAGCAGCCGGGGGTCAGGGCCCTACGAGCAGTACTTC.

This sequence joins TRBV6-5 and TRBJ1-5; 8 bases match TRBD1. Germline V gives CDR1 MNHEY, CDR2 SVGAGI. This CDR3 contains 14 residues. V lost 6 bases, J lost 5 bases, and 6 bases stayed unmatched. Here the CDR3 reads CASRDREWYQPQHF. The CDR3, as DNA: TGTGCCAGCAGGGACAGGGAGTGGTATCAGCCCCAGCATTTT.

In its sample, this clone was seen many times. This chain joins TRBV9 and TRBJ2-1; D not certain. CDR1 is SGDLS and CDR2 is YYNGEE in the germline V gene. Trimming removed 0 bases at V and 9 bases at J, with 4 bases between. The CDR3 runs 11 residues. The CDR3 DNA sequence: TGTGCCAGCAGCGTAGAGGGTGAGCAGTTCTTC. The encoded protein is CASSVEGEQFF.

This clone was counted between two and nine times. The chain recombines TRBV9 with TRBJ1-5; D uncertain. The V and J ends lost 0 bases and 3 bases respectively, with 4 bases between them. In germline, CDR1 is SGDLS, CDR2 YYNGEE. CDR3 length equals 13 residues. The CDR3 protein is CASSVAPNQPQHF. The DNA of the CDR3 is TGTGCCAGCAGCGTAGCGCCCAATCAGCCCCAGCATTTT.

The V call is TRBV28, the J call TRBJ1-5; weak D call: TRBD1 (6 bases). Germline V CDR1 and CDR2: MDHEN, SYDVKM. Trimming pared 5 bases from V and 3 bases from J, leaving 14 bases between. The CDR3 has 15 residues. CDR3 loop: CASSPVDRTNQPQHF. CDR3 nucleotide sequence: TGTGCCAGCAGTCCCGTCGACAGGACCAATCAGCCCCAGCATTTT.

The V gene is TRBV28, the J gene TRBJ2-2, with a weak D call TRBD1 (5 bases). Trimming took off 2 bases at V and 5 bases at J, with 15 bases between the two ends. CDR1 MDHEN and CDR2 SYDVKM come from the germline V gene. The CDR3 consists of 16 residues. The CDR3 sequence: CASSLGATRLTGELFF. CDR3 DNA: TGTGCCAGCAGTTTAGGGGCCACCCGTTTAACCGGGGAGCTGTTTTTT.

The chain has TRBV29-1 and TRBJ1-1; 8 bases fit TRBD1. The CDR3 is made up of 12 amino acids. The trim removed 5 bases at V and 6 bases at J, leaving 5 bases unmatched. CDR1 SQVTM and CDR2 ANQGSEA come from the germline V gene. The CDR3, as DNA: TGCAGCGTTCTGCAGGGGGCGGCTGAAGCTTTCTTT. It yields the protein CSVLQGAAEAFF.

The chain is built from TRBV5-1 and TRBJ2-7; D may be TRBD1 (5 bases). The CDR3 length is 16 residues. Germline V CDR1 and CDR2: SGHRS, YFSETQ. V lost 7 bases and J 0 bases, leaving 20 bases between the germline ends. This chain's CDR3 is CASAKSQGMLSYEQYF. The CDR3 nucleotides read TGCGCCAGCGCTAAATCCCAGGGCATGCTCTCCTACGAGCAGTACTTC.

A few counts support this clone. V gene TRBV18 combines with J gene TRBJ2-7, with D perhaps TRBD2 (6 bases). This CDR3 is built from 17 residues. Germline-derived CDR1 and CDR2 are KGHSH and LQKENI. Trimming cost V 2 bases and J 4 bases, with 21 bases left between them. The CDR3 nucleotides read TGTGCCAGCTCACCAAGGTACGGGGACTTAACGGTTTACGAGCAGTACTTC. This codes for CASSPRYGDLTVYEQYF. Using reference TRBV18 and TRBJ2-7 for the parts outside the CDR3, the full variable domain is NAGVMQNPRHLVRRRGQEARLRCSPMKGHSHVYWYRQLPEEGLKFMVYLQKENIIDESGMPKERFSAEFPKEGPSILRIQQVVRGDSAAYFCASSPRYGDLTVYEQYFGPGTRLTVT.

CDR3 protein: CASSNTGYNEQFF. Written as DNA, the CDR3 is TGTGCCAGCAGCAATACAGGATACAATGAGCAGTTCTTC. This chain connects TRBV2 to TRBJ2-1, with a weak D call TRBD1 (5 bases). Germline V lookup: CDR1 SNHLY, CDR2 FYNNEI. Trimming cost V 6 bases and J 4 bases, with 10 bases left between them. The CDR3 totals 13 residues.

This clone was observed a handful of times. V gene TRBV6-5 combines with J gene TRBJ1-3; 7 nucleotides match TRBD1. The CDR3 is 14 amino acids. V was clipped by 4 bases and J by 2 bases; unmatched bases: 2. Per germline, CDR1 MNHEY and CDR2 SVGAGI. The CDR3 sequence is CASSSGTAGNTIYF. DNA of the CDR3: TGTGCCAGCAGTTCCGGGACAGCTGGAAACACCATATATTTT.

This clone came up a few times. For the CDR3, the DNA is TGTGCCAGCAGTCGACAGTTGGGAGGCAATCAGCCCCAGCATTTT. This gives the protein CASSRQLGGNQPQHF. V gene TRBV6-5 combines with J gene TRBJ1-5; D is possibly TRBD1 (5 bases). Between the trimmed V and J ends, which lost 5 bases and 2 bases, there was a span of 13 bases. Germline-derived CDR1 and CDR2 are MNHEY and SVGAGI. This CDR3 is built from 15 residues.

The sample holds a few counts of this clone. V usage is TRBV7-2 and J usage is TRBJ1-1, with 8 bases matching TRBD1. CDR1 and CDR2 (germline): SGHTA, FQGNSA. The CDR3 runs 13 residues. V trimming: 5 bases; J trimming: 7 bases; junction bases outside the gene matches: 6. The CDR3 loop is CASSPIGQGEAFF. The CDR3 nucleotides read TGTGCCAGCAGCCCTATTGGACAGGGTGAAGCTTTCTTT.

There are a few counts of this clone. This sequence joins TRBV11-2 and TRBJ2-3, with TRBD2 identical over 12 bases. Losses at the gene ends were 4 bases for V and 4 bases for J; bases not matched to a gene: 3. The CDR3 is 15 amino acids. The germline gives CDR1 SGHAT, CDR2 FQNNGV. The CDR3 here is CASSSSGGASDTQYF. The DNA of the CDR3 is TGTGCCAGCAGCTCTAGCGGGGGGGCGTCAGATACGCAGTATTTT.

In its sample, this clone was seen a few times. The chain joins TRBV7-2 to TRBJ1-2, with D unclear. The CDR3 contains 12 residues. With 1 base removed from V and 11 bases from J, the gap between germline ends came to 11 bases. Germline assignment: CDR1 SGHTA and CDR2 FQGNSA. The CDR3, as DNA: TGTGCCAGCAGCTTAGGTCAACAGATTTACACCTTC. This encodes CASSLGQQIYTF.

The rearrangement links TRBV6-5 to TRBJ2-2; D remains unclear. Per germline, CDR1 MNHEY and CDR2 SVGAGI. The ends were cut back, 5 bases at V and 5 bases at J, with 6 bases in the middle. CDR3 length equals 12 residues. The CDR3 here is CASSPTTGELFF. The CDR3 DNA follows: TGTGCCAGCAGTCCCACTACCGGGGAGCTGTTTTTT.

The table lists this clone with a few counts. The gene calls are TRBV18 and TRBJ2-2, with D maybe TRBD1 (6 bases). The CDR3 covers 15 residues. With 3 bases removed from V and 1 base from J, the gap between germline ends came to 9 bases. CDR1 and CDR2 from the germline V gene are KGHSH and LQKENI. The CDR3 is CASSPRTENTGELFF. CDR3 in DNA: TGTGCCAGCTCACCTCGGACAGAGAACACCGGGGAGCTGTTTTTT.

The V call is TRBV5-4, the J call TRBJ1-4, with a weak D call TRBD1 (5 bases). With 2 bases removed from V and 3 bases from J, the gap between germline ends came to 8 bases. Germline CDR1 and CDR2: SGHNT and YYREEE (reference sequence). The CDR3 is made up of 14 amino acids. The CDR3, as DNA: TGTGCCAGCAGCTTTCGGGGACCTAATGAAAAACTGTTTTTT. It specifies CASSFRGPNEKLFF.

This sequence joins TRBV7-8 and TRBJ2-1; D uncertain. Germline V CDR1 and CDR2: SGHVS, FQNEAQ. The CDR3 sequence is 15 residues long. Trimming took 1 base from V and 0 from J, leaving 7 bases between them. CDR3 DNA sequence: TGTGCCAGCAGCTTAGACGGCTTCTCCTACAATGAGCAGTTCTTC. Its translation is CASSLDGFSYNEQFF. The full variable domain, its missing parts supplied by reference TRBV7-8 and TRBJ2-1, is GAGVSQSPRYKVAKRGQDVALRCDPISGHVSLFWYQQALGQGPEFLTYFQNEAQLDKSGLPSDRFFAERPEGSVSTLKIQRTQQEDSAVYLCASSLDGFSYNEQFFGPGTRLTVL.

The J gene is TRBJ2-3, the V gene TRBV25-1, with D possibly matching TRBD2 (6 bases). Per the germline V gene, CDR1 is MGHDK and CDR2 is SYGVNS. This CDR3 region has 15 residues. V gave up 2 bases and J gave up 3 bases, with 12 bases separating them. CDR3 protein: CASSEGGTSTDTQYF. The CDR3 coding sequence is TGTGCCAGCAGTGAAGGGGGGACTTCGACAGATACGCAGTATTTT. The full variable domain, in which reference TRBV25-1 and TRBJ2-3 provide the parts outside the CDR3, is EADIYQTPRYLVIGTGKKITLECSQTMGHDKMYWYQQDPGMELHLIHYSYGVNSTEKGDLSSESTVSRIRTEHFPLTLESARPSHTSQYLCASSEGGTSTDTQYFGPGTRLTVL.

DNA of the CDR3: TGTGCCAGCAGTGAAGGCGAATCGAACACCGGGGAGCTGTTTTTT. This gives the protein CASSEGESNTGELFF. This chain links TRBV2 with TRBJ2-2; D gene uncertain. Deletions cut 1 base from V and 0 bases from J, with 6 bases between. CDR3 length: 15 amino acids. Germline loops: CDR1 SNHLY, CDR2 FYNNEI.

This clone was recorded a few times. The gene calls are TRBV7-2 and TRBJ2-2; 8 bases match TRBD1. Germline-derived CDR1 and CDR2 are SGHTA and FQGNSA. V lost 1 base to trimming and J lost 6 bases; unmatched junction nucleotides: 4. This CDR3 comprises 15 residues. The CDR3 DNA is TGTGCCAGCAGCTTAGGCGCAGGGGGCTCCGGGGAGCTGTTTTTT. It translates to CASSLGAGGSGELFF. Together with reference TRBV7-2 and TRBJ2-2, the CDR3 gives the full variable domain: GAGVSQSPSNKVTEKGKDVELRCDPISGHTALYWYRQSLGQGLEFLIYFQGNSAPDKSGLPSDRFSAERTGGSVSTLTIQRTQQEDSAVYLCASSLGAGGSGELFFGEGSRLTVL.

V gene TRBV6-6 combines with J gene TRBJ2-5; the D is unclear. Between the trimmed V and J ends, which lost 6 bases and 4 bases, there was a span of 9 bases. This CDR3 is built from 12 residues. CDR1 is MNHNY, CDR2 SVGAGI, per germline (reference sequence). The CDR3 reads CASRPEGETQYF. As DNA, the CDR3 is TGTGCCAGCAGGCCCGAAGGAGAGACCCAGTACTTC.